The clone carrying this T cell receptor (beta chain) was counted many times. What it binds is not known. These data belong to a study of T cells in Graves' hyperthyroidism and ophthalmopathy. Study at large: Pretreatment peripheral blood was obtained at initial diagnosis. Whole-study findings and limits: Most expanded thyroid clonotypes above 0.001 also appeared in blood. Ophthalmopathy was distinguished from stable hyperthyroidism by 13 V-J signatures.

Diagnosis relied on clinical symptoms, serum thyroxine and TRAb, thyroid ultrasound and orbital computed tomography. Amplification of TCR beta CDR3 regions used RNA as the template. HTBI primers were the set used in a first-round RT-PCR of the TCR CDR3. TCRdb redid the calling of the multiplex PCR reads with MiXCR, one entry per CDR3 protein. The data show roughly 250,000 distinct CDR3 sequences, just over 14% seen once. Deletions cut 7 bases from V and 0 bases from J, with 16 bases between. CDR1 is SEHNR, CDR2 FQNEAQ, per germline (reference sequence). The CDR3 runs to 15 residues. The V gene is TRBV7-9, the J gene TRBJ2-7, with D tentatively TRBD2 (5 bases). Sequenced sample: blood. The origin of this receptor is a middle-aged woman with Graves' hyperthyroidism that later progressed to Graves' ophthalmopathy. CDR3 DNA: TGTGCCAGCACGGCGAAAAGCGGAAGCTCCTACGAGCAGTACTTC. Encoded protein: CASTAKSGSSYEQYF.